Each of the 20 T cell receptor beta chains below was sequenced from the same sample in a study of blood T cell repertoires in COVID-19 (dated by TCRdb to 2018 to 2020). The library was generated by the immunoSEQ multiplex PCR assay. TCRdb holds this immuneACCESS table with in-frame rearrangements only. Some clones are missing; in checked studies, unresolved V genes explain under half, and the rest has no known cause. The sample yields 200,000 to 250,000 clones; about 88% were counted once. The ten top clones hold 0.98% of the sample. The specimen sequenced was peripheral blood. Receptors were obtained from a man aged 40-49 years with acute or convalescent COVID-19.

The chain has TRBV2 and TRBJ1-1; maybe TRBD1 (5 bases). Germline CDR1 and CDR2: SNHLY and FYNNEI. V shed 7 bases and J shed 2 bases, with 11 bases lying between them. The CDR3 runs to 13 residues. CDR3 region: CASNPRGNTEAFF. For the CDR3, the DNA is TGTGCCAGCAACCCAAGGGGTAACACTGAAGCTTTCTTT.

This chain uses TRBV6-1 with TRBJ1-6; the match to TRBD1 covers 10 bases. From germline, CDR1 is MNHNS and CDR2 SASEGT. Trimming removed 5 bases from V and 16 bases from J; junction bases left unmatched: 11. CDR3 length: 14 amino acids. CDR3 protein: CASSQDRGNRPLHF. The CDR3 bases are TGTGCCAGCAGTCAGGACAGGGGGAATAGGCCTCTCCACTTT.

The J gene is TRBJ2-7, the V gene TRBV18, with D maybe TRBD2 (6 bases). Germline V gene sequence: CDR1 KGHSH, CDR2 LQKENI. The CDR3 is made up of 16 amino acids. Trimming cost V 6 bases and J 2 bases, with 20 bases left between them. CDR3 in amino acids: CASSGGGPDSTYEQYF. CDR3 in DNA: TGTGCCAGCTCTGGCGGAGGGCCCGACTCTACCTACGAGCAGTACTTC.

The chain couples TRBV9 to TRBJ1-1, with TRBD1 identical over 7 bases. CDR1 is SGDLS, CDR2 YYNGEE, per germline. The CDR3 runs 15 residues. After removal of 0 bases from V and 6 bases from J, the junction contained 8 bases not matched to a gene. CDR3 sequence (DNA): TGTGCCAGCAGCGTAGATGACAGGGCCGAGGCTGAAGCTTTCTTT. Its translation is CASSVDDRAEAEAFF.

J is TRBJ1-5 and V is TRBV2; D is uncertain. V lost 8 bases and J 3 bases, leaving 14 bases between the germline ends. The V gene's germline CDR1 is SNHLY and CDR2 FYNNEI. The CDR3 runs 14 residues. The CDR3 loop reads CASSYGGYNQPQHF. DNA of the CDR3: TGTGCCAGCTCCTACGGAGGTTACAATCAGCCCCAGCATTTT.

Concerning this clone: In the same sample, other DNA sequences code for this CDR3. The chain couples TRBV7-2 to TRBJ2-7; TRBD1 matches at 7 bases. The V gene's germline CDR1 is SGHTA and CDR2 FQGNSA. There are 14 residues in the CDR3. With 4 bases clipped from V and 3 bases from J, the junction kept 6 bases outside the gene matches. Written as DNA, the CDR3 is TGTGCCAGCAGCTCGGGACAGAAAAACTACGAGCAGTACTTC. Protein product: CASSSGQKNYEQYF.

This chain joins TRBV7-3 and TRBJ1-1; no definite D call. V was cut by 5 bases and J by 1 base, with 11 bases left in between. The CDR3 sequence is 14 residues long. The V gene's germline CDR1 is SGHTA and CDR2 FQGTGA. CDR3 in amino acids: CASSPSPGNTEAFF. CDR3 nucleotides: TGTGCCAGCAGCCCCTCCCCCGGGAACACTGAAGCTTTCTTT.

The chain uses TRBV6-5 and TRBJ1-1; a possible D gene is TRBD1 (6 bases). This CDR3 has 14 residues. Germline V gene sequence: CDR1 MNHEY, CDR2 SVGAGI. Between the trimmed V and J ends, which lost 7 bases and 1 base, there was a span of 13 bases. Written as DNA, the CDR3 is TGTGCCAGCACTCTACGGGGGGCGAACACTGAAGCTTTCTTT. Amino acid sequence: CASTLRGANTEAFF.

The chain combines TRBV6-5 with TRBJ2-7; D uncertain. The CDR3 spans 15 residues. V shed 2 bases and J shed 2 bases, with 13 bases lying between them. Germline V gene sequence: CDR1 MNHEY, CDR2 SVGAGI. The CDR3 region has the DNA TGTGCCAGCAGTTACGGCAGAGCAGGCCCCTACGAGCAGTACTTC. Translating gives CASSYGRAGPYEQYF.

V and J are TRBV6-2 or TRBV6-3 and TRBJ2-1; TRBD2 agrees at 12 bases. Losses at the gene ends were 6 bases for V and 6 bases for J; bases not matched to a gene: 3. From germline, CDR1 is MNHEY and CDR2 SVGEGT. The CDR3 totals 14 residues. CDR3: CASSLAGGVNEQFF. The CDR3 DNA sequence: TGTGCCAGCAGCCTAGCGGGGGGGGTCAATGAGCAGTTCTTC.

The chain uses TRBV30 and TRBJ2-7; D gene ambiguous. Trimming cost V 1 base and J 2 bases, with 6 bases left between them. This CDR3 contains 12 residues. Germline assignment: CDR1 GTSNPN and CDR2 SVGIG (reference sequence). CDR3 DNA sequence: TGTGCCTGGAGTGAGTCAGCCTACGAGCAGTACTTC. Its translation is CAWSESAYEQYF.

The rearrangement uses TRBV9 and TRBJ2-3, with D possibly TRBD2 on 5 matching bases. The V and J ends lost 3 bases and 3 bases respectively, with 8 bases between them. From germline, CDR1 is SGDLS and CDR2 YYNGEE. CDR3 length: 13 residues. The CDR3 loop reads CASSAGVTDTQYF. In DNA form, the CDR3 reads TGTGCCAGCAGCGCCGGGGTGACAGATACGCAGTATTTT. Supplemented by reference TRBV9 and TRBJ2-3, the full variable domain reads DSGVTQTPKHLITATGQRVTLRCSPRSGDLSVYWYQQSLDQGLQFLIQYYNGEERAKGNILERFSAQQFPDLHSELNLSSLELGDSALYFCASSAGVTDTQYFGPGTRLTVL.

The chain employs TRBV7-2 and TRBJ1-2, with D possibly being TRBD1 (6 bases). The CDR3 sequence is 15 residues long. Germline V CDR1 and CDR2: SGHTA, FQGNSA. Trimming took 5 bases from V and 5 from J, leaving 18 bases between them. The CDR3 nucleotides read TGTGCCAGCAGCCGTGAGAGGACAGCGTTTTATGGCTACACCTTC. Amino acid sequence: CASSRERTAFYGYTF.

This rearrangement joins TRBV4-2 to TRBJ1-3, with TRBD1 as a possible D gene (5 bases). V was clipped by 7 bases and J by 4 bases, with 17 bases between them. Germline V gives CDR1 LGHNA, CDR2 YNFKEQ. The CDR3 has 15 amino acids. This chain's CDR3 is CASTDPTANGNTIYF. CDR3 bases: TGTGCCAGCACGGACCCGACAGCAAACGGAAACACCATATATTTT.

This clone has just a few counts. Distinct nucleotide sequences in the sample also encode this CDR3. The chain is built from TRBV5-1 and TRBJ1-5; D not certain. The CDR3 spans 13 residues. V lost 0 bases and J 2 bases, leaving 3 bases between the germline ends. CDR1 is SGHRS and CDR2 is YFSETQ in the germline V gene. The CDR3 DNA follows: TGCGCCAGCAGCTTGGCTGGCAATCAGCCCCAGCATTTT. Translated, it gives CASSLAGNQPQHF.

The V gene is TRBV11-2, the J gene TRBJ1-1; D unresolved. CDR1 SGHAT and CDR2 FQNNGV come from the germline V gene. V shed 5 bases and J shed 4 bases, with 14 bases lying between them. The CDR3 is 14 residues long. This chain's CDR3 is CASSRRGGGTEAFF. DNA of the CDR3: TGTGCCAGCAGCCGTCGTGGCGGAGGCACTGAAGCTTTCTTT.

V and J are TRBV2 and TRBJ1-1; D ambiguous. CDR3 length: 15 residues. Trimming left V 8 bases short and J 0 bases short, with 16 bases between. Germline V gene data show CDR1 as SNHLY and CDR2 as FYNNEI. This CDR3 reads CASGGRRALNTEAFF. The CDR3, as DNA: TGTGCCAGCGGCGGCCGGCGAGCGTTGAACACTGAAGCTTTCTTT.

The CDR3 DNA reads TGCGCCAGCAGCGTGCCCCTACTAGCGGGGAGGTCCGGGGAGCTGTTTTTT. Its translation: CASSVPLLAGRSGELFF. The rearrangement uses TRBV5-1 and TRBJ2-2; 10 nucleotides agree with TRBD2. V trimming: 4 bases; J trimming: 6 bases; junction bases outside the gene matches: 12. The CDR3 consists of 17 residues. Germline values: CDR1 SGHRS, CDR2 YFSETQ. The variable domain in full, with the rest retrieved from reference TRBV5-1 and TRBJ2-2, is KAGVTQTPRYLIKTRGQQVTLSCSPISGHRSVSWYQQTPGQGLQFLFEYFSETQRNKGNFPGRFSGRQFSNSRSEMNVSTLELGDSALYLCASSVPLLAGRSGELFFGEGSRLTVL.

This clone has just a few counts. V gene TRBV7-9 combines with J gene TRBJ1-2; tentative D call: TRBD1 (6 bases). The CDR3 length is 12 residues. Trimming stripped 5 bases from V and 11 bases from J, with 15 bases between. Germline assignment: CDR1 SEHNR and CDR2 FQNEAQ (reference sequence). CDR3 coding DNA: TGTGCCAGCAGCCCGGTACAGGGTTCTTACACCTTC. Translating it yields CASSPVQGSYTF.

The J gene is TRBJ2-2, the V gene TRBV9; the D is unclear. The V gene's germline CDR1 is SGDLS and CDR2 YYNGEE. The length of the CDR3 is 15 residues. V was cut by 3 bases and J by 4 bases, with 13 bases left in between. The CDR3 sequence: CASSASTITTGELFF. As DNA, the CDR3 is TGTGCCAGCAGCGCGAGTACTATCACCACCGGGGAGCTGTTTTTT.